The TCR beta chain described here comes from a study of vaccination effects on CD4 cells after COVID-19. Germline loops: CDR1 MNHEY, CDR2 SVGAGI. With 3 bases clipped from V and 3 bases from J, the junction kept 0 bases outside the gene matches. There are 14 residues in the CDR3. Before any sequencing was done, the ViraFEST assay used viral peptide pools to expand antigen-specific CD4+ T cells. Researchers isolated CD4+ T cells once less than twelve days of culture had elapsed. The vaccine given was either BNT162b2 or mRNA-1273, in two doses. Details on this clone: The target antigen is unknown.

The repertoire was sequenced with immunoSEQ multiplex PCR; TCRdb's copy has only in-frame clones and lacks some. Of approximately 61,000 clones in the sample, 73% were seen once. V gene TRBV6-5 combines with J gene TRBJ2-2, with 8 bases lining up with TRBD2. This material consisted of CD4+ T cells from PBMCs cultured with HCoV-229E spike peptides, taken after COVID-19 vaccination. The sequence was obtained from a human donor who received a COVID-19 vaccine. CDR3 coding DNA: TGTGCCAGCAGTTATAGCGGGGACACCGGGGAGCTGTTTTTT. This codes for CASSYSGDTGELFF.